The rows below give T cell receptor beta chains drawn from one sample of a study of patients and donors after allogeneic stem cell transplantation. Via MiXCR, TCRdb re-called the RT-PCR reads, giving one row per CDR3 protein. Here the sample spans 150,000 to 200,000 distinct CDR3 sequences, around two fifths being singletons. Sequencing was done on a sample of blood, either unsorted or a sorted T cell fraction (not recorded which). The receptors shown here come from a human donor who was either an allogeneic HSCT recipient or a stem cell or donor lymphocyte infusion donor (not recorded which). It is not recorded whose cells these are; they may come from a transplant donor. CDR3s include the opening cysteine and the closing phenylalanine or tryptophan. The D gene is left open where the match is weak. Clone size, where shown, is once, few, many, or a class for clones that have expanded.

TRBD2	TRBV9	few	TRBJ2-1	CASSAPLAGAGEQFF	TGTGCCAGCAGCGCCCCTCTAGCGGGAGCTGGTGAGCAGTTCTTC
TRBD1	TRBV5-1	.	TRBJ1-3	CASSSQQGNGNTIYF	TGCGCCAGCAGCAGCCAACAGGGGAATGGAAACACCATATATTTT
.	TRBV5-1	.	TRBJ2-3	CASSSTGFTDTQYF	TGCGCCAGCAGCTCGACGGGCTTCACAGATACGCAGTATTTT
.	TRBV28	.	TRBJ1-6	CASSSPQNSPLHF	TGTGCCAGCAGTTCCCCTCAGAATTCACCCCTCCACTTT
.	TRBV4-1	few	TRBJ1-3	CASSQGLSSGNTIYF	TGCGCCAGCAGCCAAGGATTATCCTCTGGAAACACCATATATTTT
TRBD2	TRBV5-1	once	TRBJ2-5	CASSFLAGGPGETQYF	TGCGCCAGCAGCTTTTTAGCGGGAGGGCCGGGAGAGACCCAGTACTTC
TRBD1	TRBV29-1	.	TRBJ2-7	CSIWTGRYEQYF	TGCAGCATATGGACAGGCCGATACGAGCAGTACTTC
TRBD1	TRBV20-1	.	TRBJ2-2	CSARELIPGTGTGELFF	TGCAGTGCTAGAGAACTGATACCCGGGACAGGAACCGGGGAGCTGTTTTTT
.	TRBV12-3/TRBV12-4	few	TRBJ1-5	CASNQGRDSNQPQHF	TGTGCCAGCAACCAAGGACGGGATAGCAATCAGCCCCAGCATTTT
.	TRBV29-1	few	TRBJ1-1	CKGALSTGAFF	TGCAAAGGGGCCTTAAGCACCGGCGCTTTCTTT
.	TRBV5-1	.	TRBJ2-7	CASSSYSYEQYF	TGCGCCAGCTCTTCCTACTCCTACGAGCAGTACTTC
TRBD2	TRBV3-1	.	TRBJ2-3	CASSLGTSHTDTQYF	TGTGCCAGCAGCCTCGGGACTAGTCACACAGATACGCAGTATTTT
.	TRBV5-1	.	TRBJ1-5	CASSLSPGARQPQHF	TGCGCCAGCAGCTTGTCCCCGGGGGCGAGGCAGCCCCAGCATTTT
.	TRBV4-3	.	TRBJ2-1	CASSQGSQKGNEQFF	TGCGCCAGCAGCCAAGGGTCCCAGAAGGGGAATGAGCAGTTCTTC
.	TRBV27	.	TRBJ1-2	CASSLRQRDRIYGYTF	TGTGCCAGCAGTTTACGACAGCGAGACCGGATCTATGGCTACACCTTC
.	TRBV20-1	few	TRBJ1-2	CSARDLSDSGYTF	TGCAGTGCTAGAGATCTCAGCGACAGTGGCTACACCTTC
.	TRBV21-1	.	TRBJ2-7	CASSKALAGDSYEQYF	TGTGCCAGCAGCAAAGCGCTAGCGGGAGACTCCTACGAGCAGTACTTC
.	TRBV7-9	.	TRBJ2-1	CASSLAALGCDEQFF	TGTGCCAGCAGCCTCGCCGCCCTGGGGTGCGATGAGCAGTTCTTC
.	TRBV5-1	.	TRBJ2-3	CASSFTLTDTQYF	TGCGCCAGCAGCTTCACCCTCACAGATACGCAGTATTTT
TRBD2	TRBV15	.	TRBJ2-1	CATSRGAGGLNEQFF	TGTGCCACCAGCAGAGGGGCGGGAGGGTTGAATGAGCAGTTCTTC
TRBD1	TRBV4-3	.	TRBJ1-2	CASSQDRTGADNYGYTF	TGCGCCAGCAGCCAAGATCGAACAGGGGCCGATAACTATGGCTACACCTTC
.	TRBV25-1	.	TRBJ2-1	CASSELTDGNNEQFF	TGTGCCAGCAGTGAACTGACCGACGGGAACAATGAGCAGTTCTTC